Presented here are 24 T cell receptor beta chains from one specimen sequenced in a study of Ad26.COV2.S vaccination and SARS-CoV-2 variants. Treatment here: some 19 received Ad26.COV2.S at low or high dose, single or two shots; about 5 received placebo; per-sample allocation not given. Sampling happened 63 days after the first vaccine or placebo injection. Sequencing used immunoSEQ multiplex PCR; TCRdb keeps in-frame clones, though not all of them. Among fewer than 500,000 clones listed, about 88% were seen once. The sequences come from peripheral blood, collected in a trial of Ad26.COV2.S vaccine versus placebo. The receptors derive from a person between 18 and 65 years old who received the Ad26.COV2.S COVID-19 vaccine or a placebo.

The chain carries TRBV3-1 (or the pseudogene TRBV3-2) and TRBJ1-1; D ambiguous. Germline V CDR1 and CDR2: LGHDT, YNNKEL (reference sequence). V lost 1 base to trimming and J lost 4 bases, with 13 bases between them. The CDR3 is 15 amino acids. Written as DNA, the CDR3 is TGTGCCAGCAGCCAAGGGTTGGTCTGGGGCACTGAAGCTTTCTTT. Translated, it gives CASSQGLVWGTEAFF.

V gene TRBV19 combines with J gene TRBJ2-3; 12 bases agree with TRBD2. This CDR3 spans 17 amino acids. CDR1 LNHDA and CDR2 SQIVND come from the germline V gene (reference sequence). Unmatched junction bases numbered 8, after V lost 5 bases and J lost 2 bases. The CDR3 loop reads CASSPGLAGTYTDTQYF. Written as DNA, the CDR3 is TGTGCCAGTAGTCCCGGACTAGCGGGGACCTACACAGATACGCAGTATTTT.

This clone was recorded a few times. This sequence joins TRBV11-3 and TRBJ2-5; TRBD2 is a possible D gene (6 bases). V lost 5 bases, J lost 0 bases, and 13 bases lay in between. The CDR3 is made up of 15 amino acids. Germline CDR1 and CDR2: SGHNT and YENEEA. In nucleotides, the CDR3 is TGTGCCAGCAGCCCGGGACTCACGTACCAAGAGACCCAGTACTTC. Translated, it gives CASSPGLTYQETQYF.

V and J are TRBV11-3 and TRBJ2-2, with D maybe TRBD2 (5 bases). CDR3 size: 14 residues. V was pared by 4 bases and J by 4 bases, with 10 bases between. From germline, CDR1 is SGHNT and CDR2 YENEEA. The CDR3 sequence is CASSSQAGTGELFF. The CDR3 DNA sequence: TGTGCCAGCAGCTCCCAGGCGGGCACCGGGGAGCTGTTTTTT.

This CDR3 is CASSRPGGTAEAFF. The CDR3 DNA sequence: TGTGCCAGTAGTAGGCCAGGGGGGACTGCTGAAGCTTTCTTT. The chain is built from TRBV19 and TRBJ1-1; 7 bases are a match to TRBD1. The CDR3 extends over 14 amino acids. The trim removed 4 bases at V and 6 bases at J, leaving 8 bases unmatched. CDR1 and CDR2 from the germline V gene are LNHDA and SQIVND (reference sequence).

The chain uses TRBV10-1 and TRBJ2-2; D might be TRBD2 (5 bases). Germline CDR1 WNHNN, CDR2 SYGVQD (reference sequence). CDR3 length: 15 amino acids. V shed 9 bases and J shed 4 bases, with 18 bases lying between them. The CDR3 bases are TGCGCCAGACCCCGAATGGGTGGGAGCACCGGGGAGCTGTTTTTT. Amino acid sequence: CARPRMGGSTGELFF.

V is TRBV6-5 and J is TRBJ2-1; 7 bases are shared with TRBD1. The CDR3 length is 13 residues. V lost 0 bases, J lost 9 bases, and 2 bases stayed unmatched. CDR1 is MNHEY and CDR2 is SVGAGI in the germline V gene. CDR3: CASSYSGGLEQFF. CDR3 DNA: TGTGCCAGCAGTTACTCAGGGGGCCTTGAGCAGTTCTTC.

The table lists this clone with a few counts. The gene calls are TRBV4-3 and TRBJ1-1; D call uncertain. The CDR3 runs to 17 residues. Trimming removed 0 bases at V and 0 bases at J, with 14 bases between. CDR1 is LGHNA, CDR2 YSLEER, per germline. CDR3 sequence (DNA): TGCGCCAGCAGCCAAGACCCCCCGGGCAGGATGAACACTGAAGCTTTCTTT. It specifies CASSQDPPGRMNTEAFF.

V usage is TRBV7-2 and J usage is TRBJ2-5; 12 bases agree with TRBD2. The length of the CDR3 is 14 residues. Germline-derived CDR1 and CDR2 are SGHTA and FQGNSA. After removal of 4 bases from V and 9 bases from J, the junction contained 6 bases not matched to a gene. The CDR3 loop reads CASSSGLAGSPQYF. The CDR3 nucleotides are TGTGCCAGCAGCTCGGGACTAGCGGGCTCCCCCCAGTACTTC.

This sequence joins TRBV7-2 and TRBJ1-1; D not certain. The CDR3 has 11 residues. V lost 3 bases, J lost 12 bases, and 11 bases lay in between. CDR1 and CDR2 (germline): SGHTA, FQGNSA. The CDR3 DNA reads TGTGCCAGCAGCTTGGGGTTGAGGACTTTCTTT. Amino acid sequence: CASSLGLRTFF.

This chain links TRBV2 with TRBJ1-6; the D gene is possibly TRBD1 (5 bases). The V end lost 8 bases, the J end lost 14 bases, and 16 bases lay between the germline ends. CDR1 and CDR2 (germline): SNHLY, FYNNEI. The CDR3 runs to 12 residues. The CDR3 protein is CASVQGRMSLHF. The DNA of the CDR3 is TGTGCCAGCGTCCAGGGTAGGATGTCCCTCCACTTT.

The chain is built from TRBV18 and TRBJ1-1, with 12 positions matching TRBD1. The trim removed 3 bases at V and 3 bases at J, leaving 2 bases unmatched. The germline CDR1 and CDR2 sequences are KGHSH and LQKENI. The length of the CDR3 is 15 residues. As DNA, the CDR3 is TGTGCCAGCTCACCCCGGGACAGGGGGCACACTGAAGCTTTCTTT. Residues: CASSPRDRGHTEAFF.

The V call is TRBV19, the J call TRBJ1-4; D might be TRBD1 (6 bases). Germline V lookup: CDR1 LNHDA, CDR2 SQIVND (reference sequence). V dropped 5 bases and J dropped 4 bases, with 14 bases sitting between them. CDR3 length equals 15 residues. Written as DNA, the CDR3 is TGTGCCAGTAGTCCCCGGACAGCCTATAATGAAAAACTGTTTTTT. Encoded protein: CASSPRTAYNEKLFF.

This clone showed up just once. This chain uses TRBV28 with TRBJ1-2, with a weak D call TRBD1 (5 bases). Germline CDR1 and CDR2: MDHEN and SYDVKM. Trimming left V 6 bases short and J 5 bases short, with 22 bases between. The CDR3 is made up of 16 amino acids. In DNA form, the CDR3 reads TGTGCCAGCAGCCCGATTATGGGGCTTCGGAGATATGGCTACACCTTC. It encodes CASSPIMGLRRYGYTF.

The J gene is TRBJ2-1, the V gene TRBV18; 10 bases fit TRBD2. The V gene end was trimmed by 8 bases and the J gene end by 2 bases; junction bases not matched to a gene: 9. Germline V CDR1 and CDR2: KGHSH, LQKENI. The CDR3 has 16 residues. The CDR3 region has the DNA TGTGCCAGCCAAGGAGACACTAGCGGGGCCTACAATGAGCAGTTCTTC. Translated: CASQGDTSGAYNEQFF.

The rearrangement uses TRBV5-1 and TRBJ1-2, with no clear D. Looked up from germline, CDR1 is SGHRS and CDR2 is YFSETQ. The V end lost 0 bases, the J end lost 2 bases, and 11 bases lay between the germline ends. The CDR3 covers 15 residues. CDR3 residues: CASSLDLLTNYGYTF. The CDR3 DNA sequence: TGCGCCAGCAGCTTGGACCTCCTGACGAACTATGGCTACACCTTC.

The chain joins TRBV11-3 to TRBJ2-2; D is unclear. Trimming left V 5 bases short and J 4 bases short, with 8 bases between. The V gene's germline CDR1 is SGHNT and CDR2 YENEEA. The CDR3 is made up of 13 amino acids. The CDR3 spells CASSPGITGELFF. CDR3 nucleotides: TGTGCCAGCAGCCCCGGAATCACCGGGGAGCTGTTTTTT.

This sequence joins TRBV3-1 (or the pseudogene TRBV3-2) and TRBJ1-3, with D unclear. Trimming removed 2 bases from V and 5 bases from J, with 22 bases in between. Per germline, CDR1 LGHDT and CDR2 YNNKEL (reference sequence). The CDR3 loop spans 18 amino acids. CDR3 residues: CASSQYPAVAGRRNTIYF. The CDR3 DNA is TGTGCCAGCAGCCAATATCCTGCTGTCGCAGGACGTAGAAACACCATATATTTT.

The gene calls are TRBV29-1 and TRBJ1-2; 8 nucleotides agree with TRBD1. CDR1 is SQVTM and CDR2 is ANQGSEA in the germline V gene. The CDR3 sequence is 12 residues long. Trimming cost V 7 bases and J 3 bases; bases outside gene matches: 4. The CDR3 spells CSAGQGHYGYTF. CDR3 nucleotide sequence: TGCAGCGCCGGACAGGGCCACTATGGCTACACCTTC.

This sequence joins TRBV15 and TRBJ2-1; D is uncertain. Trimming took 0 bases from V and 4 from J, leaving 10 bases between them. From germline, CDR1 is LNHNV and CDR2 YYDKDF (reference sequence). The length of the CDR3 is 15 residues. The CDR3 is CATSRDVLEYNEQFF. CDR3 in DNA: TGTGCCACCAGCAGAGATGTCCTGGAGTACAATGAGCAGTTCTTC. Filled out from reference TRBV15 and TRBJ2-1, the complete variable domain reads DAMVIQNPRYQVTQFGKPVTLSCSQTLNHNVMYWYQQKSSQAPKLLFHYYDKDFNNEADTPDNFQSRRPNTSFCFLDIRSPGLGDTAMYLCATSRDVLEYNEQFFGPGTRLTVL.

CDR3 amino acids: CASSLTDYEQYV. CDR3 DNA sequence: TGTGCCAGCAGCCTGACAGACTACGAGCAGTACGTC. V and J are TRBV9 and TRBJ2-7, with D possibly TRBD1 on 5 matching bases. Trimming pared 4 bases from V and 3 bases from J, leaving 8 bases between. The CDR3 has 12 amino acids. From germline, CDR1 is SGDLS and CDR2 YYNGEE.

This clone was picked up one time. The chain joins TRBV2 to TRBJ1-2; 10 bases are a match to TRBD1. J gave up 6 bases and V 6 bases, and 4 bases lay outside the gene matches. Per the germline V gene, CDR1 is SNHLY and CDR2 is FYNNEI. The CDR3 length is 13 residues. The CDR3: CASRTGGSDGYTF. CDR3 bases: TGTGCCAGCAGGACAGGGGGCTCGGATGGCTACACCTTC.

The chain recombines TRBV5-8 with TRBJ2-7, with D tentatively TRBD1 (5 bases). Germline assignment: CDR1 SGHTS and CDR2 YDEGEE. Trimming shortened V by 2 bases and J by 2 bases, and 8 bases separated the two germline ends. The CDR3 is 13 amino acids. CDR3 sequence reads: CASSLQAPYEQYF. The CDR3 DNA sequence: TGTGCCAGCAGCTTACAGGCCCCCTACGAGCAGTACTTC.

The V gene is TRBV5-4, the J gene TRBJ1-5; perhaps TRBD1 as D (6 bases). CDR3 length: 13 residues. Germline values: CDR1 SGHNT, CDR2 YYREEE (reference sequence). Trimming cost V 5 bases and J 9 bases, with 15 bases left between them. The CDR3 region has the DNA TGTGCCAGCAGTAGGGACAAGGACGGGCCCCAGCATTTT. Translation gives CASSRDKDGPQHF.